One and the same sample provided the 18 T cell receptor beta chains below, sequenced in a study of cytomegalovirus exposure and HLA in healthy donors. PCR involved 60 Vbeta and 13 Jbeta primers. The assay was immunoSEQ multiplex PCR, and TCRdb's table has in-frame clones only and misses some. The sample carries 110,000 to 150,000 clones, under 90% recorded once. The sample taken for sequencing was PBMCs. The source is a middle-aged man in good health and CMV-seronegative.

The rearrangement links TRBV7-2 to TRBJ1-6; D is unclear. Looked up from germline, CDR1 is SGHTA and CDR2 is FQGNSA. Trimming removed 4 bases at V and 12 bases at J, with 7 bases between. The CDR3 has 11 amino acids. CDR3 nucleotide sequence: TGTGCCAGCAGCTCGGGGATACCCCTCCACTTT. This sequence encodes CASSSGIPLHF. The entire variable domain, with the rest obtained from reference TRBV7-2 and TRBJ1-6, is as follows: GAGVSQSPSNKVTEKGKDVELRCDPISGHTALYWYRQSLGQGLEFLIYFQGNSAPDKSGLPSDRFSAERTGGSVSTLTIQRTQQEDSAVYLCASSSGIPLHFGNGTRLTVT.

The chain has TRBV5-1 and TRBJ2-7; TRBD1 might be the D (6 bases). V shed 4 bases and J shed 2 bases, with 13 bases lying between them. From germline, CDR1 is SGHRS and CDR2 YFSETQ. This CDR3 is built from 14 residues. The chain's CDR3 is CASSLPGQTYEQYF. The CDR3 nucleotides are TGCGCCAGCAGCCTCCCGGGACAAACCTACGAGCAGTACTTC.

The chain links TRBV28 to TRBJ1-4, with 11 bases matching TRBD1. The germline CDR1 and CDR2 sequences are MDHEN and SYDVKM. The CDR3 is 15 residues long. J was trimmed by 3 bases and V by 5 bases; bases with no gene match: 2. The CDR3 nucleotides are TGTGCCAGCAGTCCGGGACAGGGGGCTAATGAAAAACTGTTTTTT. It codes for CASSPGQGANEKLFF. The complete variable domain, with remaining parts taken from reference TRBV28 and TRBJ1-4, reads DVKVTQSSRYLVKRTGEKVFLECVQDMDHENMFWYRQDPGLGLRLIYFSYDVKMKEKGDIPEGYSVSREKKERFSLILESASTNQTSMYLCASSPGQGANEKLFFGSGTQLSVL.

The chain uses TRBV9 and TRBJ1-3; D is undetermined. The CDR3 consists of 14 residues. V was cut by 2 bases and J by 0 bases, with 6 bases left in between. From germline, CDR1 is SGDLS and CDR2 YYNGEE. The CDR3 loop reads CASSVRDSGNTIYF. The CDR3 DNA sequence: TGTGCCAGCAGCGTTCGGGACTCTGGAAACACCATATATTTT.

Worth noting for this clone: Its ends do not fully match the called genes, so a read error is possible. V and J are TRBV7-7 and TRBJ2-1, with 7 nucleotides matching TRBD2. Germline lookup yields CDR1 SSHAT and CDR2 FNYEAQ (reference sequence). The CDR3 covers 15 residues. CDR3 sequence: CASSLGGGAYNEQFF. The CDR3 DNA follows: TGTGCTAGCAGCTTGGGCGGGGGAGCCTACAATGAGCAGTTCTTC.

The chain combines TRBV7-2 with TRBJ1-5; 8 nucleotides match TRBD1. The CDR3 length is 15 residues. V dropped 1 base and J dropped 6; count of bases not matched to a gene: 5. Germline assignment: CDR1 SGHTA and CDR2 FQGNSA. The CDR3 DNA reads TGTGCCAGCAGCTTAGGGAGGACAGGGACTCAGCCCCAGCATTTT. Translated, it gives CASSLGRTGTQPQHF.

The chain links TRBV5-1 to TRBJ2-7; TRBD2 matches at 15 bases. Germline CDR1 is SGHRS and CDR2 is YFSETQ. This CDR3 contains 18 residues. With 4 bases clipped from V and 3 bases from J, the junction kept 11 bases outside the gene matches. CDR3 residues: CASSPGLAGGFTFYEQYF. The CDR3 coding sequence is TGCGCCAGCAGCCCAGGACTAGCGGGGGGGTTCACGTTCTACGAGCAGTACTTC.

The rearrangement links TRBV19 to TRBJ2-1; TRBD2 aligns across 7 bases. J was trimmed by 10 bases and V by 7 bases; bases with no gene match: 13. The germline V gene has CDR1 LNHDA and CDR2 SQIVND (reference sequence). The CDR3 extends over 14 amino acids. CDR3 protein: CASTMRTSSGEQFF. CDR3 sequence (DNA): TGTGCCAGTACCATGAGGACTAGTTCAGGCGAGCAGTTCTTC.

The table lists this clone with a few counts. The chain couples TRBV5-1 to TRBJ1-2; 7 bases line up with TRBD1. This CDR3 is built from 15 residues. The germline gives CDR1 SGHRS, CDR2 YFSETQ. With 2 bases clipped from V and 2 bases from J, the junction kept 6 bases outside the gene matches. The CDR3 DNA sequence: TGCGCCAGCAGCTTCCCTGACAGGGTGAACTATGGCTACACCTTC. This codes for CASSFPDRVNYGYTF.

The chain uses TRBV30 and TRBJ1-1; 12 bases match TRBD1. Germline CDR1 GTSNPN, CDR2 SVGIG (reference sequence). The CDR3 spans 15 residues. V dropped 8 bases and J dropped 0; count of bases not matched to a gene: 7. This CDR3 reads CASRDRGLLNTEAFF. CDR3 bases: TGTGCCAGCCGGGACAGGGGGCTACTGAACACTGAAGCTTTCTTT. Looking up the rest from reference TRBV30 and TRBJ1-1 gives the full variable domain: SQTIHQWPATLVQPVGSPLSLECTVEGTSNPNLYWYRQAAGRGLQLLFYSVGIGQISSEVPQNLSASRPQDRQFILSSKKLLLSDSGFYLCASRDRGLLNTEAFFGQGTRLTVV.

This clone was seen a handful of times. The V call is TRBV6-1, the J call TRBJ2-7; 9 nucleotides agree with TRBD2. The CDR3 runs to 13 residues. Germline-derived CDR1 and CDR2 are MNHNS and SASEGT. J gave up 4 bases and V 4 bases, and 2 bases lay outside the gene matches. The CDR3 DNA reads TGTGCCAGCAGTGCGGGACTAGCTTACGAGCAGTACTTC. This gives the protein CASSAGLAYEQYF.

This clone was found once. The chain employs TRBV30 and TRBJ2-1; 15 positions agree with TRBD2. With V trimmed by 5 bases and J by 0 bases, 2 bases remained unmatched. Germline V gene data show CDR1 as GTSNPN and CDR2 as SVGIG (reference sequence). There are 16 residues in the CDR3. CDR3 bases: TGTGCCTGGGGACTAGCGGGGGGGAGCTCCTACAATGAGCAGTTCTTC. Protein: CAWGLAGGSSYNEQFF.

The chain has TRBV2 and TRBJ1-1; TRBD1 matches 7 bases. Germline CDR1 reads SNHLY; CDR2 reads FYNNEI. V gave up 7 bases and J gave up 7 bases; unmatched junction bases: 3. This CDR3 is built from 11 residues. The CDR3 region is CASTTGREAFF. The CDR3 bases are TGTGCCAGCACGACAGGGCGTGAAGCTTTCTTT. Looking up the rest from reference TRBV2 and TRBJ1-1 gives the full variable domain: EPEVTQTPSHQVTQMGQEVILRCVPISNHLYFYWYRQILGQKVEFLVSFYNNEISEKSEIFDDQFSVERPDGSNFTLKIRSTKLEDSAMYFCASTTGREAFFGQGTRLTVV.

J is TRBJ2-1 and V is TRBV9, with TRBD1 matching over 8 bases. The CDR3 has 14 amino acids. Per germline, CDR1 SGDLS and CDR2 YYNGEE. V trimming: 5 bases; J trimming: 8 bases; junction bases outside the gene matches: 9. CDR3 in amino acids: CASSADRGSDEQFF. CDR3 DNA sequence: TGTGCCAGCAGTGCAGACAGGGGAAGCGATGAGCAGTTCTTC. The full variable domain, rest sourced from reference TRBV9 and TRBJ2-1, is DSGVTQTPKHLITATGQRVTLRCSPRSGDLSVYWYQQSLDQGLQFLIQYYNGEERAKGNILERFSAQQFPDLHSELNLSSLELGDSALYFCASSADRGSDEQFFGPGTRLTVL.

The J gene is TRBJ2-5, the V gene TRBV18; D gene ambiguous. Germline assignment: CDR1 KGHSH and CDR2 LQKENI. The germline V and J ends were trimmed by 2 bases and 2 bases, with 3 bases remaining between them. The CDR3 consists of 12 residues. CDR3 in DNA: TGTGCCAGCTCACCAACACAAGAGACCCAGTACTTC. The encoded protein is CASSPTQETQYF.

The J gene is TRBJ1-1, the V gene TRBV28; D perhaps matches TRBD1 (6 bases). Germline CDR1 is MDHEN and CDR2 is SYDVKM. The length of the CDR3 is 14 residues. The V and J ends lost 4 bases and 6 bases respectively, with 15 bases between them. The chain's CDR3 is CASSSPQGWAEAFF. The CDR3 nucleotides read TGTGCCAGCAGTTCGCCCCAGGGGTGGGCTGAAGCTTTCTTT. Full variable domain (remainder filled in from reference TRBV28 and TRBJ1-1): DVKVTQSSRYLVKRTGEKVFLECVQDMDHENMFWYRQDPGLGLRLIYFSYDVKMKEKGDIPEGYSVSREKKERFSLILESASTNQTSMYLCASSSPQGWAEAFFGQGTRLTVV.

CDR3 region: CATRIQGGELFF. The CDR3 coding sequence is TGTGCCACCAGGATACAGGGAGGGGAGCTGTTTTTT. This rearrangement joins TRBV15 to TRBJ2-2, with D maybe TRBD1 (6 bases). The CDR3 totals 12 residues. CDR1 and CDR2 from the germline V gene are LNHNV and YYDKDF (reference sequence). Trimming took off 6 bases at V and 8 bases at J, with 10 bases between the two ends.

This chain links TRBV10-3 with TRBJ2-7, with TRBD2 identical over 7 bases. This CDR3 is built from 11 residues. The germline gives CDR1 ENHRY, CDR2 SYGVKD. V trimming: 10 bases; J trimming: 6 bases; junction bases outside the gene matches: 6. The CDR3: CATGLVAEQYF. The DNA for the CDR3 is TGTGCCACCGGACTAGTAGCCGAGCAGTACTTC.